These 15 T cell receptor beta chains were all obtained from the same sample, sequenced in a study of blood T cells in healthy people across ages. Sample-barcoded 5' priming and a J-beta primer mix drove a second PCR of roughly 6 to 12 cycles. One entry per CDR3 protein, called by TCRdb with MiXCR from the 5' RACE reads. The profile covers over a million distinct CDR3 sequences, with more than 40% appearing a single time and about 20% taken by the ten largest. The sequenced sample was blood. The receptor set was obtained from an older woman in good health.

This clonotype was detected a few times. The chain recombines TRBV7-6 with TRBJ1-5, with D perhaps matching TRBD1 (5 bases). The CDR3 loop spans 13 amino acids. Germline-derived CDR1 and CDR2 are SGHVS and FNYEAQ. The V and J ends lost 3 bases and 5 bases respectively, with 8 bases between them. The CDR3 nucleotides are TGTGCCAGCAGCTTCCAGGGAGATCAGCCCCAGCATTTT. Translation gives CASSFQGDQPQHF.

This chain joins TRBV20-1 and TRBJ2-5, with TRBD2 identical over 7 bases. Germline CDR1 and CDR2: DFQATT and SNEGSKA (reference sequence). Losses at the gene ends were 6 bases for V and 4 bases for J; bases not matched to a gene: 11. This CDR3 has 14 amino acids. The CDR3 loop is CSAAPGGRGETQYF. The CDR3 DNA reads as TGCAGTGCAGCCCCTGGCGGGAGAGGAGAGACCCAGTACTTC.

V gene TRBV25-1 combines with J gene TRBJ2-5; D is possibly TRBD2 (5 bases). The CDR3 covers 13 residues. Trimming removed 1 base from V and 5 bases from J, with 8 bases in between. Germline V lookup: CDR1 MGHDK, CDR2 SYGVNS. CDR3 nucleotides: TGTGCCAGCAGTGAATTTGGGGAGGAGACCCAGTACTTC. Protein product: CASSEFGEETQYF.

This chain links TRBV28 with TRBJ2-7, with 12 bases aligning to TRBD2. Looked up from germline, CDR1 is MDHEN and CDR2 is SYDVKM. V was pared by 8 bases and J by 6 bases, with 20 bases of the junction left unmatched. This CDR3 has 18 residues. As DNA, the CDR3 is TGTGCCAGCTCCTACCACGCGGGACTAGCGGGCGGACCCTCCGAGCAGTACTTC. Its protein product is CASSYHAGLAGGPSEQYF.

Here the CDR3 reads CASSLVGGLAGPTDTQYF. The CDR3 DNA sequence: TGTGCCAGCAGCTTAGTGGGGGGACTAGCGGGACCCACAGATACGCAGTATTTT. The chain couples TRBV7-2 to TRBJ2-3; TRBD2 matches 13 bases. The CDR3 spans 18 residues. Germline V gives CDR1 SGHTA, CDR2 FQGNSA. V lost 1 base and J lost 2; bases outside the gene matches: 6.

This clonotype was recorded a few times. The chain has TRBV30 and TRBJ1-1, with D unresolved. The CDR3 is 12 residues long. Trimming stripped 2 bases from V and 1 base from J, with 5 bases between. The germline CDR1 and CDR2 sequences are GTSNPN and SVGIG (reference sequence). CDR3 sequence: CAWSTENTEAFF. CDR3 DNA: TGTGCCTGGAGTACCGAGAACACTGAAGCTTTCTTT.

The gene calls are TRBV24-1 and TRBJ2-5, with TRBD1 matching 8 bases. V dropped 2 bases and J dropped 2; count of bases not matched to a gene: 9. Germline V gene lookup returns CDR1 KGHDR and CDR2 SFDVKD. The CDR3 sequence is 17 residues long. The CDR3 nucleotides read TGTGCCACCAGTGATTCGCCTCGGGACAGGCCTCAAGAGACCCAGTACTTC. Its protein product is CATSDSPRDRPQETQYF.

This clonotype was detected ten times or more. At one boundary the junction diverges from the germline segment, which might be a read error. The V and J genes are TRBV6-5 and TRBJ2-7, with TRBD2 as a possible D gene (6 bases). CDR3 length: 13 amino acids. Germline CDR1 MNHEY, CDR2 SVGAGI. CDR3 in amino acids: CASSLEGTYEQYF. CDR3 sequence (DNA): TGCGCCAGCAGCTTGGAGGGAACCTACGAGCAGTACTTC.

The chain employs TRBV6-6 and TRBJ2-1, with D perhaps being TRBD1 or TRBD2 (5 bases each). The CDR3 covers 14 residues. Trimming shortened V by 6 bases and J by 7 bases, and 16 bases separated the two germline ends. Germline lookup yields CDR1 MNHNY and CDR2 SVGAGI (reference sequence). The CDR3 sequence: CASSLPGALNEQFF. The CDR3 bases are TGTGCCAGCAGCCTGCCCGGGGCTCTAAATGAGCAGTTCTTC.

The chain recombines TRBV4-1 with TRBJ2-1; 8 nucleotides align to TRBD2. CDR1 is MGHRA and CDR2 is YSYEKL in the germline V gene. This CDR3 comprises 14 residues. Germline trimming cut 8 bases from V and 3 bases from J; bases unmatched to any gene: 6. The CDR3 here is CASQLRGGYNEQFF. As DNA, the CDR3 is TGCGCCAGCCAACTTCGGGGGGGCTACAATGAGCAGTTCTTC.

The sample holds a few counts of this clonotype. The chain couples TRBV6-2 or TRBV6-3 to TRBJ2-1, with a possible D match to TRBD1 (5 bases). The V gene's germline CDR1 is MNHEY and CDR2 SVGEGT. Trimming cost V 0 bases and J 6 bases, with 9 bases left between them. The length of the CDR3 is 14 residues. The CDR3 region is CASSYSRQINEQFF. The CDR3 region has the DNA TGTGCCAGCAGTTACTCCAGACAGATCAATGAGCAGTTCTTC.

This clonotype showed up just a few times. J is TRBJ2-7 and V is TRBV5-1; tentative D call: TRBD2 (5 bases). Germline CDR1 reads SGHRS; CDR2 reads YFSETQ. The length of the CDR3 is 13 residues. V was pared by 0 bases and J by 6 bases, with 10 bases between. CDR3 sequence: CASSLDGELEQYF. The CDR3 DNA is TGCGCCAGCAGCTTGGACGGGGAACTCGAGCAGTACTTC.

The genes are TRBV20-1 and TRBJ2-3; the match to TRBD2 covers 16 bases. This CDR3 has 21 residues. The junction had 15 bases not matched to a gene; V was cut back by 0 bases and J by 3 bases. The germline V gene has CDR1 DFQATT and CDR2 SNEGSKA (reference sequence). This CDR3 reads CSARELFPGLAGGPGTDTQYF. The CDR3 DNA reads TGCAGTGCTAGAGAGCTCTTTCCGGGACTAGCGGGAGGGCCCGGTACAGATACGCAGTATTTT.

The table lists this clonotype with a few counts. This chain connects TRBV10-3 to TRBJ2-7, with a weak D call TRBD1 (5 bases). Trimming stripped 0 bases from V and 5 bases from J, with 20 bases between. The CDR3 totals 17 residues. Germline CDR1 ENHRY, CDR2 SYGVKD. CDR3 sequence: CAISESARDSPYNEQYF. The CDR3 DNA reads TGTGCCATCAGTGAGTCAGCCAGGGATTCTCCTTACAACGAGCAGTACTTC.

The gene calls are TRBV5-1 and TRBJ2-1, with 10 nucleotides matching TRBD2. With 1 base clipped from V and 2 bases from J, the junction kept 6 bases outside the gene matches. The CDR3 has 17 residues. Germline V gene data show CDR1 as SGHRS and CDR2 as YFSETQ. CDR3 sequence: CASSLIRTSGTYNEQFF. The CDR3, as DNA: TGCGCCAGCAGCTTGATCCGGACTAGCGGAACCTACAATGAGCAGTTCTTC.